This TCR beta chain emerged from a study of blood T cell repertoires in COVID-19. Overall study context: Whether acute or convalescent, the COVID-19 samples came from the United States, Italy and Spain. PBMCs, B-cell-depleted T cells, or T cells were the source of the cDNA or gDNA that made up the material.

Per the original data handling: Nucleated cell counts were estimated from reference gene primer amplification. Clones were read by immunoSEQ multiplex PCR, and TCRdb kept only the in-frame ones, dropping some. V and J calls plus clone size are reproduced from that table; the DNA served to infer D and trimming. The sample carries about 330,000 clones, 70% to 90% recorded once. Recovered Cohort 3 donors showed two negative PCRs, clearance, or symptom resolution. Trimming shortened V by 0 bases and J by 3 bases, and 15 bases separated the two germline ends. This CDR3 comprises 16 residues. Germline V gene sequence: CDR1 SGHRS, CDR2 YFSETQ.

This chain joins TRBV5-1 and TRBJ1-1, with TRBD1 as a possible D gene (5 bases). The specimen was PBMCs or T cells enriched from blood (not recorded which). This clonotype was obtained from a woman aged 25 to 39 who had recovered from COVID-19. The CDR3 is CASSLEPDTSYTEAFF. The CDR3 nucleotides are TGCGCCAGCAGCTTGGAACCGGACACCTCTTACACTGAAGCTTTCTTT.